This T cell receptor (beta chain) was recorded in a study of shared clonotypes between healthy human individuals. Turning to the study itself: Each donor had three CD4 naive, three CD4 memory, two CD8 naive and one CD8 memory plate.

Points from the study as a whole: On the whole, naive subsets had larger estimated richness than memory subsets had. Unshared clonotypes carried lower generation probabilities than those common to all four donors.

Terminally differentiated effector memory CD45RA+ cells were excluded by CCR7 positive selection of CD45RO-negative cells. A word on this clone: What it binds is unknown.

Germline CDR1 and CDR2: MNHEY and SMNVEV (reference sequence). This CDR3 contains 16 residues. V gave up 3 bases and J gave up 1 base, with 13 bases separating them. In the authors' methods: Junction-only immunoSEQ data arrived without quality scores, meaning filtering differed. The protocol was immunoSEQ multiplex PCR, while the TCRdb copy is restricted to in-frame clones and leaves out a portion. That table furnishes V, J and clone size, whereas the DNA furnished D and trimming. The sample holds about 2.1 million clones, around 95% seen once. The source of this sequence is a man between 18 and 35 years old in good health. Some clones in this sample may be carry-over from other donors' samples. The sample taken for sequencing was naive CD8+ T cells from PBMCs. This chain uses TRBV27 with TRBJ1-3, with D possibly being TRBD1 (6 bases). CDR3 amino acids: CASSLLGGSSGNTIYF. The CDR3 DNA sequence: TGTGCCAGCAGTTTGTTGGGGGGCTCGTCTGGAAACACCATATATTTT.